The next 27 T cell receptor beta chains were all read from a single sample in a study of T cells in narcolepsy. The repertoire was sequenced with immunoSEQ multiplex PCR; TCRdb's copy has only in-frame clones and lacks some. The repertoire consists of about 10,000 clones, with just over 70% occurring once and the leading ten covering approximately 24%. Sequencing was carried out using CD45RA- memory CD8+ T cells from PBMCs. The receptors originated from a human donor with narcolepsy.

The V and J genes are TRBV28 and TRBJ2-2, with TRBD2 matching over 8 bases. The CDR3 is 11 residues long. Germline loops: CDR1 MDHEN, CDR2 SYDVKM. CDR3 in amino acids: CLAGNTGELFF. As DNA, the CDR3 is TGTCTAGCGGGGAACACCGGGGAGCTGTTTTTT. The whole variable domain, filled in from reference TRBV28 and TRBJ2-2, reads DVKVTQSSRYLVKRTGEKVFLECVQDMDHENMFWYRQDPGLGLRLIYFSYDVKMKEKGDIPEGYSVSREKKERFSLILESASTNQTSMYLCLAGNTGELFFGEGSRLTVL.

This rearrangement joins TRBV19 to TRBJ2-2, with D perhaps being TRBD1 or TRBD2 (5 bases each). The V gene lost 5 bases and the J gene lost 6 bases, with 10 bases spanning the gap. The CDR3 is 13 amino acids. Germline values: CDR1 LNHDA, CDR2 SQIVND (reference sequence). The CDR3 bases are TGTGCCAGTAGTGATCTGGGGGCCGGGGAGCTGTTTTTT. Translated: CASSDLGAGELFF.

This clone was detected once. This chain connects TRBV30 to TRBJ2-1; 8 bases match TRBD2. This CDR3 is built from 13 residues. Germline CDR1 reads GTSNPN; CDR2 reads SVGIG (reference sequence). Unmatched junction bases numbered 5, after V lost 1 base and J lost 9 bases. The DNA for the CDR3 is TGTGCCTGGAGTGAACGGGAGGGCCCTGAGCAGTTCTTC. This gives the protein CAWSEREGPEQFF.

The chain has TRBV27 and TRBJ1-2; D gene uncertain. Trimming stripped 6 bases from V and 3 bases from J, with 26 bases between. This CDR3 comprises 18 residues. CDR1 and CDR2 from the germline V gene are MNHEY and SMNVEV (reference sequence). This CDR3 reads CASSPLAWVGDGDYGYTF. CDR3 nucleotide sequence: TGTGCCAGCAGCCCCCTCGCGTGGGTCGGGGATGGGGACTATGGCTACACCTTC.

The chain carries TRBV28 and TRBJ1-1; D remains unclear. Germline V gene sequence: CDR1 MDHEN, CDR2 SYDVKM. V was pared by 8 bases and J by 4 bases, with 20 bases between. This CDR3 is 15 amino acids long. As DNA, the CDR3 is TGTGCCAGCCGGCTCCGGCATAGTCACGCCACTGAAGCTTTCTTT. It yields the protein CASRLRHSHATEAFF.

By share, this clone ranks as large (0.1 to 1%). The sample holds other DNA sequences that translate to the same CDR3. The V call is TRBV7-8, the J call TRBJ2-4; D is perhaps TRBD1 or TRBD2 (6 bases each). This CDR3 is built from 14 residues. The V gene's germline CDR1 is SGHVS and CDR2 FQNEAQ. V lost 3 bases to trimming and J lost 8 bases, with 14 bases between them. CDR3 DNA: TGTGCCAGCAGCTTCCAGGGGCGCGGGGACATTCAGTACTTC. Protein: CASSFQGRGDIQYF. The entire variable domain, with the rest obtained from reference TRBV7-8 and TRBJ2-4, is as follows: GAGVSQSPRYKVAKRGQDVALRCDPISGHVSLFWYQQALGQGPEFLTYFQNEAQLDKSGLPSDRFFAERPEGSVSTLKIQRTQQEDSAVYLCASSFQGRGDIQYFGAGTRLSVL.

This rearrangement joins TRBV19 to TRBJ2-1; D uncertain. Trimming stripped 1 base from V and 0 bases from J, with 7 bases between. Germline V gene data show CDR1 as LNHDA and CDR2 as SQIVND (reference sequence). The CDR3 is 15 amino acids. In DNA, the CDR3 is TGTGCCAGTAGTATAGGCAGCGTCTCCTACAATGAGCAGTTCTTC. It is translated as CASSIGSVSYNEQFF.

The chain has TRBV13 and TRBJ2-3; no reliable D call. This CDR3 contains 15 residues. V was cut by 5 bases and J by 0 bases, with 12 bases left in between. CDR1 and CDR2 (germline): PRHDT, FYEKMQ (reference sequence). CDR3 region: CASSENLFSTDTQYF. CDR3 DNA: TGTGCCAGCAGCGAGAACTTATTTAGCACAGATACGCAGTATTTT.

As concerns this clone: At one of its ends the junction is not consistent with the germline gene, which may arise from a read error. The chain carries TRBV4-3 and TRBJ2-1, with D perhaps matching TRBD2 (6 bases). Germline V gene data show CDR1 as LGHNA and CDR2 as YSLEER. The CDR3 is 15 residues long. The CDR3 sequence: CASSRGTGDYSEQFF. CDR3 sequence (DNA): TGCGCCAGCAGCCGAGGAACGGGAGATTACAGTGAGCAGTTCTTC.

This clone was picked up a small number of times. This chain uses TRBV5-1 with TRBJ2-7, with TRBD1 identical over 7 bases. CDR1 SGHRS and CDR2 YFSETQ come from the germline V gene. This CDR3 has 16 residues. The V and J ends lost 0 bases and 3 bases, in that order; junction bases with no gene match: 9. CDR3 residues: CASSLEGGGPYYEQYF. CDR3 nucleotides: TGCGCCAGCAGCTTGGAAGGGGGCGGCCCCTACTACGAGCAGTACTTC.

This chain connects TRBV7-9 to TRBJ2-7; D not certain. Between the trimmed V and J ends, which lost 4 bases and 4 bases, there was a span of 11 bases. CDR3 length equals 13 residues. CDR1 and CDR2 (germline): SEHNR, FQNEAQ (reference sequence). DNA for the CDR3: TGTGCCAGCAGCTCTTCGGACGGTTACGAGCAGTACTTC. Translation gives CASSSSDGYEQYF.

The rearrangement joins TRBV27 to TRBJ1-6, with D unclear. Germline V gene data show CDR1 as MNHEY and CDR2 as SMNVEV (reference sequence). The CDR3 covers 16 residues. V lost 6 bases and J 7 bases, leaving 19 bases between the germline ends. CDR3 nucleotide sequence: TGTGCCAGCAGCTTACTTCGAGGGCCGCTAAATTCACCCCTCCACTTT. Protein product: CASSLLRGPLNSPLHF.

The V and J genes are TRBV7-7 and TRBJ2-6, with no clear D. Per germline, CDR1 SSHAT and CDR2 FNYEAQ (reference sequence). The CDR3 runs to 18 residues. Deletions cut 5 bases from V and 5 bases from J, with 22 bases between. The CDR3 here is CASSSCIVPQSRANVLTF. CDR3 in DNA: TGTGCCAGCAGCAGTTGCATAGTGCCACAAAGTCGGGCCAACGTCCTGACTTTC.

The rearrangement uses TRBV6-4 and TRBJ2-1; 9 bases map to TRBD2. Germline CDR1 and CDR2: MRHNA and SNTAGT. The CDR3 consists of 15 residues. J gave up 5 bases and V 0 bases, and 2 bases lay outside the gene matches. The DNA of the CDR3 is TGTGCCAGCAGTGACTCACTAGCGGGCCACAATGAGCAGTTCTTC. Amino acids: CASSDSLAGHNEQFF.

This clone occurred a few times. V usage is TRBV7-8 and J usage is TRBJ1-1; D not certain. Germline V gene data show CDR1 as SGHVS and CDR2 as FQNEAQ. V lost 2 bases and J lost 4, with 8 bases in between. The CDR3 has 13 residues. The CDR3 DNA is TGTGCCAGCAGCTTACGGACGTTCACTGAAGCTTTCTTT. As protein: CASSLRTFTEAFF. The full variable domain, rest sourced from reference TRBV7-8 and TRBJ1-1, is GAGVSQSPRYKVAKRGQDVALRCDPISGHVSLFWYQQALGQGPEFLTYFQNEAQLDKSGLPSDRFFAERPEGSVSTLKIQRTQQEDSAVYLCASSLRTFTEAFFGQGTRLTVV.

This chain uses TRBV28 with TRBJ2-7; no clear D gene. The V end was cut by 2 bases, the J end by 3 bases, with 11 bases between. Per germline, CDR1 MDHEN and CDR2 SYDVKM. This CDR3 has 14 amino acids. CDR3 loop: CASSLTTTVYEQYF. CDR3 sequence (DNA): TGTGCCAGCAGTTTAACGACCACAGTCTACGAGCAGTACTTC.

This clone came up a few times. The same CDR3 also results from other DNA sequences found in this sample. The CDR3 loop reads CASSPWTSADTQYF. CDR3 DNA: TGCGCCAGCAGCCCGTGGACTAGCGCAGATACGCAGTATTTT. This chain uses TRBV4-3 with TRBJ2-3; 9 bases are shared with TRBD2. Germline CDR1 reads LGHNA; CDR2 reads YSLEER. The CDR3 sequence is 14 residues long. V lost 4 bases to trimming and J lost 4 bases; unmatched junction nucleotides: 3.

The genes are TRBV5-1 and TRBJ2-7; D unclear. Germline values: CDR1 SGHRS, CDR2 YFSETQ. V was cut by 0 bases and J by 0 bases, with 10 bases left in between. CDR3 length: 15 residues. The CDR3, as DNA: TGCGCCAGCAGCTTGGATCGGCTCTTCTCCTACGAGCAGTACTTC. Its translation: CASSLDRLFSYEQYF.

The genes are TRBV27 and TRBJ2-2, with D uncertain. The CDR3 has 12 residues. CDR1 is MNHEY and CDR2 is SMNVEV in the germline V gene (reference sequence). With 4 bases removed from V and 5 bases from J, the gap between germline ends came to 5 bases. CDR3 sequence reads: CASSSTTGELFF. The CDR3 coding sequence is TGTGCCAGCAGTTCAACTACCGGGGAGCTGTTTTTT.

CDR3 in amino acids: CASSQDGTVNTEAFF. Written as DNA, the CDR3 is TGCGCCAGCAGCCAAGATGGGACGGTGAACACTGAAGCTTTCTTT. This sequence joins TRBV4-3 and TRBJ1-1; a weak D match, TRBD1 (5 bases). Trimming removed 0 bases from V and 0 bases from J, with 8 bases in between. This CDR3 has 15 amino acids. CDR1 and CDR2 (germline): LGHNA, YSLEER.

The genes are TRBV27 and TRBJ2-1; 7 bases align to TRBD2. Germline loops: CDR1 MNHEY, CDR2 SMNVEV (reference sequence). After removal of 4 bases from V and 5 bases from J, the junction contained 14 bases not matched to a gene. This CDR3 has 17 residues. As DNA, the CDR3 is TGTGCCAGCAGTTCCAGCCCCCGGGACTATGGAAACAATGAGCAGTTCTTC. Protein sequence: CASSSSPRDYGNNEQFF.

The V and J genes are TRBV19 and TRBJ2-7; TRBD1 agrees at 9 bases. The germline gives CDR1 LNHDA, CDR2 SQIVND (reference sequence). V was clipped by 5 bases and J by 0 bases; unmatched bases: 2. The CDR3 sequence is 14 residues long. The CDR3 is CASSVTGGSYEQYF. The CDR3 bases are TGTGCCAGTAGTGTGACAGGGGGCTCCTACGAGCAGTACTTC.

The chain combines TRBV6-4 with TRBJ2-3; 12 nucleotides match TRBD2. Per germline, CDR1 MRHNA and CDR2 SNTAGT. V gave up 4 bases and J gave up 4 bases; unmatched junction bases: 15. This CDR3 spans 19 amino acids. This chain's CDR3 is CASSASAASGGAGADTQYF. CDR3 DNA sequence: TGTGCCAGCAGTGCCTCCGCGGCTAGCGGGGGGGCGGGGGCAGATACGCAGTATTTT.

The chain carries TRBV25-1 and TRBJ1-1; D gene unclear. There are 11 residues in the CDR3. Germline-derived CDR1 and CDR2 are MGHDK and SYGVNS. V lost 6 bases and J lost 4, with 6 bases in between. The CDR3 sequence: CASSSFTEAFF. The CDR3 DNA is TGTGCCAGCAGCTCCTTCACTGAAGCTTTCTTT.

This chain joins TRBV5-4 and TRBJ2-7; 10 bases line up with TRBD1. V shed 4 bases, J shed 4 bases, and the junction held 5 bases outside the gene matches. Germline assignment: CDR1 SGHNT and CDR2 YYREEE (reference sequence). The CDR3 consists of 14 residues. The DNA of the CDR3 is TGTGCCAGCAGCCGAGGGACAGGGGCATACGAGCAGTACTTC. Translation: CASSRGTGAYEQYF. The full variable domain, with the rest looked up from reference TRBV5-4 and TRBJ2-7, is ETGVTQSPTHLIKTRGQQVTLRCSSQSGHNTVSWYQQALGQGPQFIFQYYREEENGRGNFPPRFSGLQFPNYSSELNVNALELDDSALYLCASSRGTGAYEQYFGPGTRLTVT.

The chain joins TRBV11-2 to TRBJ1-2; 7 positions match TRBD1. The CDR3 sequence is 18 residues long. V trimming: 3 bases; J trimming: 4 bases; junction bases outside the gene matches: 17. Germline V gene sequence: CDR1 SGHAT, CDR2 FQNNGV. The CDR3 nucleotides are TGTGCCAGCAGCTTTTACGCGGGGACAGCCCTAATCCCCTATGGCTACACCTTC. This sequence encodes CASSFYAGTALIPYGYTF.

The chain carries TRBV6-5 and TRBJ2-2, with TRBD2 matching 11 bases. The trim removed 6 bases at V and 3 bases at J, leaving 3 bases unmatched. The CDR3 is made up of 15 amino acids. Germline CDR1 and CDR2: MNHEY and SVGAGI. CDR3 in DNA: TGTGCCAGCAGAGAACTAGCGGGAGACACCGGGGAGCTGTTTTTT. This sequence encodes CASRELAGDTGELFF.